Listed here is a single T cell receptor (beta chain). Its target is not known. CDR1 and CDR2 (germline): GTSNPN, SVGIG (reference sequence). The CDR3 covers 13 residues. Deletions cut 3 bases from V and 1 base from J, with 9 bases between. TCRdb keeps only in-frame clones here, not all; method: immunoSEQ multiplex PCR. The sample lists some 70,000 clones; around 90% were seen once. This entry comes from a study of OX40 agonist ivuxolimab in advanced cancers. Regarding the study as a whole: Expanded clones were, on average, more numerous in CD8+ T cells than in CD4+.

The genes are TRBV30 and TRBJ2-5; D gene ambiguous. The source is an adult with an advanced solid tumor such as melanoma, head and neck, liver or kidney cancer. The specimen comprised CD4+ or CD8+ T cells sorted from blood, sampled in a trial of the OX40 agonist ivuxolimab. CDR3 bases: TGTGCCTGGAGCTTACAAACCCAAGAGACCCAGTACTTC. Amino acids: CAWSLQTQETQYF.